This is a list of T cell receptor beta chains from one sample in a study of blood T cell repertoires in COVID-19. The table came from immunoSEQ multiplex PCR; TCRdb's copy has only in-frame clones and leaves some out. Altogether about 260,000 clones are present, 85% to 90% being singletons, with the ten largest covering 0.87%. The sample consisted of PBMCs or T cells enriched from blood (not recorded which). Every receptor here comes from a man aged 50 to 60 who had been exposed to COVID-19. CDR3s leave out the opening cysteine and the closing phenylalanine or tryptophan.

v_call: TRBV14
j_call: TRBJ1-1
cdr3_aa: ASSQVGGTEAF

v_call: TRBV5-6
j_call: TRBJ1-1
cdr3_aa: ASSFRGTNTEAF

v_call: TRBV19
j_call: TRBJ2-7
cdr3_aa: ASSIRDGTGAAYEQY

v_call: TRBV18
j_call: TRBJ2-3
cdr3_aa: ASSPGLTGSTDTQY

v_call: TRBV5-1
j_call: TRBJ1-1
cdr3_aa: ASSLGGNTEAF

v_call: TRBV12-5
j_call: TRBJ2-1
cdr3_aa: ASGLVGGSEAV

v_call: TRBV10-2
j_call: TRBJ2-1
cdr3_aa: ASRENSGEFNEQF

v_call: TRBV5-1
j_call: TRBJ1-2
cdr3_aa: ASSLDSPNYGYT

v_call: TRBV12-2
j_call: TRBJ2-1
cdr3_aa: ASRWTSGSEQF

v_call: TRBV29-1
j_call: TRBJ1-4
cdr3_aa: SVVGTGNEKLF

v_call: TRBV29-1
j_call: TRBJ1-5
cdr3_aa: SVAIGGGQPQH

v_call: TRBV7-3
j_call: TRBJ1-1
cdr3_aa: ASSLTANTEAF

v_call: TRBV3-1/TRBV3-2
j_call: TRBJ2-7
cdr3_aa: ASSRRGLSAYEQY

v_call: TRBV1
j_call: TRBJ2-5
cdr3_aa: TSSQNRAVKETQY

v_call: TRBV4-1
j_call: TRBJ1-5
cdr3_aa: ASSQGGQGWVGNQPQH

v_call: TRBV7-3
j_call: TRBJ2-6
cdr3_aa: ASSSSGGTSGANVLT

v_call: TRBV30
j_call: TRBJ1-3
cdr3_aa: AWSVRGGSSGNTIY

v_call: TRBV2
j_call: TRBJ1-6
cdr3_aa: ASRQTGLSPLH

v_call: TRBV27
j_call: TRBJ1-1
cdr3_aa: ASGKRGTEAF

v_call: TRBV10-3
j_call: TRBJ2-1
cdr3_aa: ATSGDNEQF

v_call: TRBV19
j_call: TRBJ1-5
cdr3_aa: ASRTTGAQSQPQH

v_call: TRBV27
j_call: TRBJ1-1
cdr3_aa: ASSLLGTANTEAF

v_call: TRBV7-3
j_call: TRBJ2-7
cdr3_aa: ASSSGQYYEQY

v_call: TRBV11-3
j_call: TRBJ1-2
cdr3_aa: ASTPGTGAYGYT

v_call: TRBV7-2
j_call: TRBJ1-1
cdr3_aa: ASSYQRDTEAF

v_call: TRBV9
j_call: TRBJ1-2
cdr3_aa: ASTRAGGLANYGYT